This TCR beta chain appears in the sequencing data of a study of blood T cell repertoires in COVID-19. Seattle patients were enrolled during active infection and followed longitudinally. Source study methods: Estimation of nucleated cell counts was performed using reference gene primer amplification. Generated by immunoSEQ multiplex PCR, the TCRdb table keeps only in-frame clones and is missing some. That table supplies the V and J calls and clone size; D and trimming were determined from the DNA. The table has about 250,000 clones, roughly 83% seen once. The CDR3 is 11 amino acids. V was cut by 8 bases and J by 3 bases, with 10 bases left in between. Germline CDR1 reads DFQATT; CDR2 reads SNEGSKA (reference sequence). The table lists this clone with a few counts.

V is TRBV20-1 and J is TRBJ1-1; unclear D gene. The sequencing sample was made of peripheral blood. The sequence derives from a woman of 80 years or more with COVID-19, enrolled during active disease. CDR3 sequence (DNA): TGCAGTATCCGAGGAGACACTGAAGCTTTCTTT. Its translation is CSIRGDTEAFF.